A single TCR beta chain is shown here with its context. These data originate in a study of shared clonotypes between healthy human individuals. From germline, CDR1 is MNHNS and CDR2 SASEGT. The ends lost 10 bases at V and 0 bases at J; junction bases unmatched: 8. The CDR3 is 14 amino acids. The naive CD8 fraction comprised CD45RO-negative cells positively selected for CCR7 and excluded terminally differentiated effector memory CD45RA+ cells. The protocol was immunoSEQ multiplex PCR, while the TCRdb copy is restricted to in-frame clones and leaves out a portion. The sample gives about 2 million clones, over 85% of which show up once; 1.2% is in the top ten.

This TCR was recovered from a man aged 18 to 29 in good health. V and J are TRBV6-1 and TRBJ1-2; 7 bases line up with TRBD1. Sample: naive CD8+ T cells sorted from blood. The CDR3 here is CATMGDSTNYGYTF. The DNA of the CDR3 is TGTGCCACCATGGGGGACAGCACTAACTATGGCTACACCTTC.